One T cell receptor beta chain is described in this entry. The data belong to a study of blood T cell repertoires in COVID-19. As for the study in general: Acute and convalescent COVID-19 samples came from the United States, Italy and Spain.

In the study's own analysis: Amplified reference gene primers provided the basis for estimating nucleated cell counts. Data came from immunoSEQ multiplex PCR; TCRdb stores just in-frame clones and leaves some out. V and J calls and clone size are given by that table; D and trimming were obtained from the DNA. The sample includes some 250,000 clones, 84% of them seen just once. Deletions cut 9 bases from V and 2 bases from J, with 12 bases between. This CDR3 has 13 amino acids. Germline CDR1 is SGDLS and CDR2 is YYNGEE. The specimen was peripheral blood. The chain combines TRBV9 with TRBJ2-1; weak D call: TRBD2 (7 bases). This TCR was sampled from a man in his fifties with active or convalescent COVID-19. CDR3 DNA: TGTGCCACTGGGGGGGCTGCCTACAATGAGCAGTTCTTC. The encoded protein is CATGGAAYNEQFF.